This TCR beta chain was observed in a study of long-term antiretroviral therapy in people with HIV. The CDR3 contains 13 residues. CDR1 SQVTM and CDR2 ANQGSEA come from the germline V gene. The germline V and J ends were trimmed by 3 bases and 0 bases, with 8 bases remaining between them. As to this clone: Its antigen is unidentified.

Runs used v3.0 of the immunoSEQ assay and were done at survey level. Libraries were prepared by immunoSEQ multiplex PCR; TCRdb keeps only in-frame clonotypes and omits some of them. The sample carries 29,000 or so clones, 95% recorded once. The study's findings and limits: Blood was collected between 2004 and 2017, possibly under older ART regimens. After ART, diversity increased yet remained lower than transplant donor controls. The study lacked data on ART adherence, viral resistance or therapy changes. All time points showed a repertoire dominated by clones expanded before ART.

This chain links TRBV29-1 with TRBJ1-2; D is ambiguous. The source of this sequence is a man aged 25-45 years with HIV. The specimen was unsorted PBMCs, collected 5.3 years after starting antiretroviral therapy. This chain's CDR3 is CSVDTTANYGYTF. The CDR3 DNA sequence: TGCAGCGTTGACACAACAGCTAACTATGGCTACACCTTC. The variable domain in full, with the rest retrieved from reference TRBV29-1 and TRBJ1-2, is SAVISQKPSRDICQRGTSLTIQCQVDSQVTMMFWYRQQPGQSLTLIATANQGSEATYESGFVIDKFPISRPNLTFSTLTVSNMSPEDSSIYLCSVDTTANYGYTFGSGTRLTVV.